The 14 T cell receptor beta chains reported below all come from one sample, sequenced in a study of shared clonotypes between healthy human individuals. Clones were read by immunoSEQ multiplex PCR, and TCRdb kept only the in-frame ones, dropping some. Altogether over a million clones are present, around 97% being singletons, with the ten largest covering approximately 1%. The sequenced sample consisted of naive CD4+ T cells sorted from blood. The subset here: CD45RA+ positively selected. These receptors came from a man aged 30 to 39 in good health.

This rearrangement joins TRBV11-3 to TRBJ2-3, with D hard to call. CDR3 length: 14 amino acids. The V end was cut by 4 bases, the J end by 0 bases, with 8 bases between. Germline CDR1 is SGHNT and CDR2 is YENEEA. The CDR3 region is CASSSSSSTDTQYF. Written as DNA, the CDR3 is TGTGCCAGCAGCTCCTCAAGCAGCACAGATACGCAGTATTTT.

The rearrangement joins TRBV29-1 to TRBJ1-2; 7 nucleotides line up with TRBD1. The V gene's germline CDR1 is SQVTM and CDR2 ANQGSEA. The ends lost 7 bases at V and 2 bases at J; junction bases unmatched: 7. The CDR3 contains 13 residues. The CDR3 loop is CSAGQQGNYGYTF. CDR3 in DNA: TGCAGCGCGGGTCAACAGGGGAACTATGGCTACACCTTC.

V gene TRBV5-1 combines with J gene TRBJ1-3; D not resolved. V was cut by 2 bases and J by 2 bases, with 8 bases left in between. Germline V gene sequence: CDR1 SGHRS, CDR2 YFSETQ. The CDR3 has 14 residues. The CDR3 coding sequence is TGCGCCAGCAGCTTTGGAGTCGCTGGAAACACCATATATTTT. It specifies CASSFGVAGNTIYF.

This chain joins TRBV27 and TRBJ1-1; D is uncertain. Trimming removed 0 bases at V and 3 bases at J, with 11 bases between. This CDR3 comprises 15 residues. The germline V gene encodes CDR1 MNHEY and CDR2 SMNVEV (reference sequence). CDR3 amino acids: CASSLSSQWDTEAFF. CDR3 in DNA: TGTGCCAGCAGTTTATCTTCCCAATGGGACACTGAAGCTTTCTTT.

Concerning this clone itself: Within the sample, other DNA sequences also encode this same CDR3. The chain uses TRBV5-1 and TRBJ1-3; D is uncertain. Trimming stripped 0 bases from V and 4 bases from J, with 8 bases between. Germline CDR1 is SGHRS and CDR2 is YFSETQ. The length of the CDR3 is 14 residues. CDR3 in amino acids: CASSLGSPGNTIYF. The DNA of the CDR3 is TGCGCCAGCAGCTTGGGGTCACCGGGAAACACCATATATTTT.

The chain carries TRBV5-1 and TRBJ1-4; D unresolved. This CDR3 has 14 residues. The germline CDR1 and CDR2 sequences are SGHRS and YFSETQ. V shed 0 bases and J shed 8 bases, with 11 bases lying between them. The CDR3 DNA reads as TGCGCCAGCAGCTTGGGGGTAGAAGGCGAAAAACTGTTTTTT. Its protein product is CASSLGVEGEKLFF.

This chain connects TRBV5-6 to TRBJ2-1, with D perhaps given as TRBD1 or TRBD2 (7 bases each). CDR1 is SGHDT and CDR2 is YYEEEE in the germline V gene. This CDR3 spans 16 amino acids. V was clipped by 2 bases and J by 2 bases, with 14 bases between them. CDR3 bases: TGTGCCAGCAGCTTCGGCAGGGGGGGCCCCTACAATGAGCAGTTCTTC. Protein sequence: CASSFGRGGPYNEQFF.

V gene TRBV7-2 combines with J gene TRBJ2-1, with D maybe TRBD2 (6 bases). Germline values: CDR1 SGHTA, CDR2 FQGNSA. The V and J ends lost 1 base and 7 bases respectively, with 14 bases between them. The CDR3 loop spans 15 amino acids. The CDR3 protein is CASSLGGGAGNEQFF. CDR3 coding DNA: TGTGCCAGCAGCTTAGGAGGCGGGGCCGGGAATGAGCAGTTCTTC.

At least ten counts were recorded for this clone. The chain couples TRBV7-9 to TRBJ2-1; no clear D gene. Germline V lookup: CDR1 SEHNR, CDR2 FQNEAQ (reference sequence). The CDR3 extends over 11 amino acids. V dropped 5 bases and J dropped 10 bases, with 9 bases sitting between them. The CDR3 protein is CASSTMLEQFF. CDR3 nucleotides: TGTGCCAGCAGCACCATGTTGGAGCAGTTCTTC.

Concerning this clone itself: The same CDR3 can be traced to other DNA sequences in this sample. V usage is TRBV9 and J usage is TRBJ2-7; a possible D gene is TRBD2 (6 bases). Trimming removed 2 bases at V and 3 bases at J, with 12 bases between. Germline-derived CDR1 and CDR2 are SGDLS and YYNGEE. The CDR3 covers 14 residues. CDR3 protein: CASSVGTPSYEQYF. The CDR3 nucleotides read TGTGCCAGCAGCGTCGGGACTCCTAGCTACGAGCAGTACTTC.

This chain connects TRBV18 to TRBJ2-5, with TRBD1 as a possible D gene (5 bases). Per the germline V gene, CDR1 is KGHSH and CDR2 is LQKENI. There are 15 residues in the CDR3. The V end was cut by 1 base, the J end by 3 bases, with 12 bases between. As DNA, the CDR3 is TGTGCCAGCTCACCACAATCGTTCAGGGAAGAGACCCAGTACTTC. It translates to CASSPQSFREETQYF.

This clone was seen only once. Other DNA sequences in the sample encode the same CDR3. V usage is TRBV30 and J usage is TRBJ2-7; D is ambiguous. Germline loops: CDR1 GTSNPN, CDR2 SVGIG (reference sequence). V was pared by 3 bases and J by 3 bases, with 9 bases between. This CDR3 is built from 12 residues. CDR3 in amino acids: CAWSLGIYEQYF. The CDR3 region has the DNA TGTGCCTGGAGCTTGGGAATCTACGAGCAGTACTTC.

The chain employs TRBV4-2 and TRBJ2-7, with 8 bases fitting TRBD2. Losses at the gene ends were 1 base for V and 3 bases for J; bases not matched to a gene: 11. Per germline, CDR1 LGHNA and CDR2 YNFKEQ. The CDR3 loop spans 17 amino acids. This CDR3 is CASSQAGTSFNLYEQYF. The CDR3 nucleotides are TGTGCCAGCAGCCAAGCCGGGACTAGTTTTAACCTCTACGAGCAGTACTTC.

This sequence joins TRBV2 and TRBJ2-3; D not resolved. The CDR3 is 13 amino acids. Germline V gene data show CDR1 as SNHLY and CDR2 as FYNNEI. Between the trimmed V and J ends, which lost 5 bases and 6 bases, there was a span of 12 bases. CDR3 in DNA: TGTGCCAGCAGTATGAAGGCTTTTGATACGCAGTATTTT. It encodes CASSMKAFDTQYF.